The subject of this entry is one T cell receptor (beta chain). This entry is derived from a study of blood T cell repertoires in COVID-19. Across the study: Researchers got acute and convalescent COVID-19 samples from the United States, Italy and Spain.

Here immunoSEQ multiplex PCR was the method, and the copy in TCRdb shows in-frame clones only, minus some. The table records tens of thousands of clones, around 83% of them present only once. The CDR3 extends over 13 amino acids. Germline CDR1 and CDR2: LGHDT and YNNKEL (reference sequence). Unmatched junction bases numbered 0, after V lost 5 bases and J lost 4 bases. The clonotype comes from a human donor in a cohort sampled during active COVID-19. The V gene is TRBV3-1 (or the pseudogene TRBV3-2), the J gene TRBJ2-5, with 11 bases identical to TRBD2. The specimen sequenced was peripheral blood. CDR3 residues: CASSGTSGETQYF. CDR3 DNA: TGTGCCAGCAGCGGGACTAGCGGAGAGACCCAGTACTTC.